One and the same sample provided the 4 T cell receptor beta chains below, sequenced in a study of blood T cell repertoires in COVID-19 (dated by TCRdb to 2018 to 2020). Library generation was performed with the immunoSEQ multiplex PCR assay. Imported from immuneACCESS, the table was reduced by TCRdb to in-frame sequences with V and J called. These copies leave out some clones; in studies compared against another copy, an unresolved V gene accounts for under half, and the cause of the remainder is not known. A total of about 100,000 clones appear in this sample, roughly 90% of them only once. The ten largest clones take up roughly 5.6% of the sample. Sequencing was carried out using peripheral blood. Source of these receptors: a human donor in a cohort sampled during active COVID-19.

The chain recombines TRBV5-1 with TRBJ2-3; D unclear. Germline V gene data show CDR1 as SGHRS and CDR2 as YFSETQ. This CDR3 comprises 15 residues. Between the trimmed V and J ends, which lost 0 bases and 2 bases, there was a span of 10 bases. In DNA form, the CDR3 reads TGCGCCAGCAGCTTGGGTCTGAGTACCACAGATACGCAGTATTTT. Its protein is CASSLGLSTTDTQYF.

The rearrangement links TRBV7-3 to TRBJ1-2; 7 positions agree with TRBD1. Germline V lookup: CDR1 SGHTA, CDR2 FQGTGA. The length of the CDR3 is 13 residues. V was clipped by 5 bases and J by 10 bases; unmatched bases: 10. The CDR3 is CASSRQGFRDYTF. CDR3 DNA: TGTGCCAGCAGCCGACAGGGCTTTCGGGACTACACCTTC.

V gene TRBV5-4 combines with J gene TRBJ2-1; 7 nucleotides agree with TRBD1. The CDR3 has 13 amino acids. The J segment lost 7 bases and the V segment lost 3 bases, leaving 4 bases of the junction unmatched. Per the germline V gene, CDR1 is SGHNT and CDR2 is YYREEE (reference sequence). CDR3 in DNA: TGTGCCAGCAGCTGGGGACAGCCTAATGAGCAGTTCTTC. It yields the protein CASSWGQPNEQFF.

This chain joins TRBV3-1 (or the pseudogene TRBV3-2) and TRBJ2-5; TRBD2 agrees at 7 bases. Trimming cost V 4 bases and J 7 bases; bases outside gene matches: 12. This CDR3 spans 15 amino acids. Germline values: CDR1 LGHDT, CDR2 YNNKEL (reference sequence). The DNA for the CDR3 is TGTGCCAGCAGCCGCGGACTAGATGGGTCCCGGACCCAGTACTTC. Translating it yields CASSRGLDGSRTQYF.